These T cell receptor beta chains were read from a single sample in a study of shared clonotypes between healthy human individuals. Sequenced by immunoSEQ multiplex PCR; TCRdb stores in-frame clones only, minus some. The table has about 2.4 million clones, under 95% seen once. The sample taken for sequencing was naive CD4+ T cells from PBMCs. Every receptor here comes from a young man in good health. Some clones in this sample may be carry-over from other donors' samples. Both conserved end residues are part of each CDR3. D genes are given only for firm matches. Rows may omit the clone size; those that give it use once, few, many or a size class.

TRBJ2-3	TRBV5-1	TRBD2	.	TGCGCCAGCAGCTTGTTCGTCCTAGCGGCTAGCACAGATACGCAGTATTTT	CASSLFVLAASTDTQYF
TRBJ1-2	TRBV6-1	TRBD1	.	TGTGCCAGCAGTTCCCAGACAGGGCCGGGCTATGGCTACACCTTC	CASSSQTGPGYGYTF
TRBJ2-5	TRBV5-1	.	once	TGCGCCAGCAGCAGACGGGGGGCCGGAGAGACCCAGTACTTC	CASSRRGAGETQYF
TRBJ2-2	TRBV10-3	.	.	TGTGCCATCAGTGAGGGTCCGATAGCCGGGGAGCTGTTTTTT	CAISEGPIAGELFF
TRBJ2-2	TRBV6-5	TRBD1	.	TGTGCCAGCAGTTACTCGACAGGGCGCGGCACCGGGGAGCTGTTTTTT	CASSYSTGRGTGELFF
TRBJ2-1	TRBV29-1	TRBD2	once	TGCAGCGTTGAAGATCGGGTTGCGGGGGTTCCTACGGATGAGCAGTTCTTC	CSVEDRVAGVPTDEQFF
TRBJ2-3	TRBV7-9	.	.	TGTGCCAGCAGCTTAAGGGGGGTTCTCACAGATACGCAGTATTTT	CASSLRGVLTDTQYF
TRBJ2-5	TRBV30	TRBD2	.	TGTGCCTGGAGCACTAGCGGGAGGCGGGAGACCCAGTACTTC	CAWSTSGRRETQYF
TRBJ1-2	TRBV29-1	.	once	TGCAGCGTTGATTGGAGGGGGACCACCTTC	CSVDWRGTTF
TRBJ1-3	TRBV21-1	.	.	TGTGCCAGCAGCAAAGGGTTCGTGCGACTCCCGCTGACTGGAAACACCATATATTTT	CASSKGFVRLPLTGNTIYF
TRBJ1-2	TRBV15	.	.	TGTGCCACCAGCAGAGAAGCGACTCTCTTTAACTATGGCTACACCTTC	CATSREATLFNYGYTF
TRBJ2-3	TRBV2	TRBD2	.	TGTGCCAGCACCCGGGACTACCGCCCAGATACGCAGTATTTT	CASTRDYRPDTQYF
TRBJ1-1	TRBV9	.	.	TGTGCCAGCAGCCCCGTTGGAGCGAACACTGAAGCTTTCTTT	CASSPVGANTEAFF
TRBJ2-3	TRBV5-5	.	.	TGTGCCAGCAGCTTGGGCAGGGACACAGATACGCAGTATTTT	CASSLGRDTDTQYF
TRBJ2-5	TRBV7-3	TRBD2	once	TGTGCCAGCAGCGTTCTAGCGGGAGGGCAAGAGACCCAGTACTTC	CASSVLAGGQETQYF
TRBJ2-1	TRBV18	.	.	TGTGCCAGCTCACCACCCCTCGCGGGACCTGAGCAGTTCTTC	CASSPPLAGPEQFF
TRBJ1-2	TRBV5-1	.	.	TGCGCCAGCAGCTTGGGCCGCCCGACACAGGGCTATGGCTACACCTTC	CASSLGRPTQGYGYTF
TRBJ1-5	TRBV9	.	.	TGTGCCAGCAGCAAACAGGGTGGTGATCAGCCCCAGCATTTT	CASSKQGGDQPQHF
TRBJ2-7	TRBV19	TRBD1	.	TGTGCCAGTAGCCGGGACAGGGGGAGGGACGAGCAGTACTTC	CASSRDRGRDEQYF
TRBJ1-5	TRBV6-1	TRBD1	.	TGTGCCAGCAGCGAACGGGACAGGGGGCGCGGACGCAATCAGCCCCAGCATTTT	CASSERDRGRGRNQPQHF
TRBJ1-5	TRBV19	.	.	TGTGCCAGTAGTATTCAGTCCGGGCTTTATAGCAATCAGCCCCAGCATTTT	CASSIQSGLYSNQPQHF
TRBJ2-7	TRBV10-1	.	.	TGCGCCAGACCCAGGTCGTCCTTCTACGAGCAGTACTTC	CARPRSSFYEQYF
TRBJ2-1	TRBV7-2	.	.	TGTGCCAGCAGCTTGGTAGACCTTTGGGGCAATGAGCAGTTCTTC	CASSLVDLWGNEQFF
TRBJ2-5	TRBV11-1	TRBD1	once	TGTGCCAGCAGCCCTTCCGCAGACAGGGGGCTAACCCAGTACTTC	CASSPSADRGLTQYF
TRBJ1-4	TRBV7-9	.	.	TGTGCCAGCAGCCAAACAAATGAAAAACTGTTTTTT	CASSQTNEKLFF
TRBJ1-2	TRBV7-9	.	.	TGTGCCAGCAGCTTAGCCGGGACGACCTATGGCTACACCTTC	CASSLAGTTYGYTF
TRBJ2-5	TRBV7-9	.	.	TGTGCCAGCAGCACCACTGACAGACCCCAAGGGAAGACCCAGTACTTC	CASSTTDRPQGKTQYF
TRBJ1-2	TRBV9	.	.	TGTGCCAGCAGCGAGAGGAGTACGGGCTATGGCTACACCTTC	CASSERSTGYGYTF